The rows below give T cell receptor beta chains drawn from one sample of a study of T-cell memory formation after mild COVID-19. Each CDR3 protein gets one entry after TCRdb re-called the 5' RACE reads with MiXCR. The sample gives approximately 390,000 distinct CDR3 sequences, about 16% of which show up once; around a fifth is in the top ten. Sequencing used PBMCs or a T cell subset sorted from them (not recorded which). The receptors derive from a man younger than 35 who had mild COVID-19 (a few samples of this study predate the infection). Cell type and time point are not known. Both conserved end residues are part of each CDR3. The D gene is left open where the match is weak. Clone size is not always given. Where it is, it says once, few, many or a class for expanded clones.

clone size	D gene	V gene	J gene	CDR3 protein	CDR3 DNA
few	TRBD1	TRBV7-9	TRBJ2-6	CASSVSRDRESHSGANVLTF	TGTGCCAGCAGCGTGAGTCGCGACAGGGAATCCCACTCTGGGGCCAACGTCCTGACTTTC
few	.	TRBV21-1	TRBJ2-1	CASLLARQASSYNEQFF	TGTGCCAGTCTCCTAGCAAGACAGGCCAGCTCCTACAATGAGCAGTTCTTC
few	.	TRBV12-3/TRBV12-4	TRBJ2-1	CASSIRGRGSLNEQFF	TGTGCCAGCAGCATCCGGGGGCGGGGGTCCCTAAATGAGCAGTTCTTC
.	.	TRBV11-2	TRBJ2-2	CASSPKTGTGELFF	TGTGCCAGCAGCCCTAAGACTGGGACCGGGGAGCTGTTTTTT
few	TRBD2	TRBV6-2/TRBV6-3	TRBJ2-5	CASRSSGGLSYF	TGTGCCAGCAGATCGAGCGGGGGGTTGTCGTACTTC
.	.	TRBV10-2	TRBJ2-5	CASTGAQETQYF	TGCGCCAGCACCGGTGCTCAAGAGACCCAGTACTTC
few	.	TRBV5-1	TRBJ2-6	CASRLDGRIGANVLTF	TGCGCCAGCAGGCTGGACGGGCGCATTGGGGCCAACGTCCTGACTTTC
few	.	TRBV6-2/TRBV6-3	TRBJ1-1	CASSPGGQGEAFF	TGTGCCAGCAGCCCCGGGGGCCAGGGTGAGGCTTTCTTT
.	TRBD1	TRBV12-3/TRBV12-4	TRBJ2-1	CASSSVTGYNEQFF	TGTGCCAGCAGTTCCGTGACAGGGTACAATGAGCAGTTCTTC
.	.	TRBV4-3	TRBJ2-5	CASSQEPGWGETQYF	TGCGCCAGCAGCCAAGAACCCGGATGGGGAGAGACCCAGTACTTC
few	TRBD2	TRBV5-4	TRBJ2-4	CASSSVTSGKNIQYF	TGTGCCAGCAGCTCTGTGACTAGCGGCAAAAACATTCAGTACTTC
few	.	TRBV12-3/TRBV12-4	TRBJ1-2	CASSPSGSPYGYTF	TGTGCCAGCAGCCCCTCAGGGAGCCCCTATGGCTACACCTTC
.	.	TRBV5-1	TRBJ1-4	CASTSGGREGRNEKLFF	TGCGCCAGCACCTCTGGGGGGCGAGAGGGGAGGAATGAAAAACTGTTTTTT
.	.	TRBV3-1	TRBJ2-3	CASSQDRGAGDTQYF	TGTGCCAGCAGCCAAGATAGGGGGGCTGGAGATACGCAGTATTTT
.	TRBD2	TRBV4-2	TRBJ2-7	CASSQTTSGREQYF	TGTGCCAGCAGCCAAACGACTAGCGGGCGGGAGCAGTACTTC